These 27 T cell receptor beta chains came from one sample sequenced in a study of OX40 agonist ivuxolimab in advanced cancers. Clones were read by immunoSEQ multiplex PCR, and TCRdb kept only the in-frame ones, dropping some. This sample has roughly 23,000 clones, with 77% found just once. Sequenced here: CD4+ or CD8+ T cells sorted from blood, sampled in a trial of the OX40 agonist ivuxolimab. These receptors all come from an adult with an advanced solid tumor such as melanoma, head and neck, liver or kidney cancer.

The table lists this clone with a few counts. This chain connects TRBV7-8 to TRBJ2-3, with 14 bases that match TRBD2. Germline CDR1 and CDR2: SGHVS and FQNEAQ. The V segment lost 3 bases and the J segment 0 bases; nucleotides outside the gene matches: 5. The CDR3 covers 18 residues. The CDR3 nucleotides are TGTGCCAGCAGCTTGGGACTAGCGGGGGTTGCTAGCACAGATACGCAGTATTTT. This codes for CASSLGLAGVASTDTQYF.

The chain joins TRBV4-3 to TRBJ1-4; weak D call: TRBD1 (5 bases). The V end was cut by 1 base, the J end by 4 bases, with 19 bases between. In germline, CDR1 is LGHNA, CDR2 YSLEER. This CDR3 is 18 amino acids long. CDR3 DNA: TGCGCCAGCAGCCAAGCCGCGGTGGCGACAGCTATTAATGAAAAACTGTTTTTT. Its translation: CASSQAAVATAINEKLFF.

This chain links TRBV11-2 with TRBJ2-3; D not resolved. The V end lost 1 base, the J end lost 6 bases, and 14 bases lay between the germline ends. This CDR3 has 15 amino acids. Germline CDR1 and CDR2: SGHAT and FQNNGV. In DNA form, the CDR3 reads TGTGCCAGCAGCTTAGTCGGCGGCCGTGGGGATACGCAGTATTTT. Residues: CASSLVGGRGDTQYF.

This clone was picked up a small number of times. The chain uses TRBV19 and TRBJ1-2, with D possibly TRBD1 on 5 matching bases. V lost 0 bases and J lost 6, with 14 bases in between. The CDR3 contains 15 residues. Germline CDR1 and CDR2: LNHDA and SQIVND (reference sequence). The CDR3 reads CASSIDGAGSNGYTF. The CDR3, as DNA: TGTGCCAGTAGTATAGATGGGGCAGGCTCGAATGGCTACACCTTC. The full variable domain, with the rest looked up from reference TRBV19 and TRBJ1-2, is DGGITQSPKYLFRKEGQNVTLSCEQNLNHDAMYWYRQDPGQGLRLIYYSQIVNDFQKGDIAEGYSVSREKKESFPLTVTSAQKNPTAFYLCASSIDGAGSNGYTFGSGTRLTVV.

DNA for the CDR3: TGTGCCAGCAGTGACCACAACCCACCCACCGCCTACAATGAGCAGTTCTTC. Its protein is CASSDHNPPTAYNEQFF. The chain joins TRBV2 to TRBJ2-1; no definite D call. The CDR3 runs 17 residues. The germline V and J ends were trimmed by 3 bases and 2 bases, with 17 bases remaining between them. Germline CDR1 SNHLY, CDR2 FYNNEI.

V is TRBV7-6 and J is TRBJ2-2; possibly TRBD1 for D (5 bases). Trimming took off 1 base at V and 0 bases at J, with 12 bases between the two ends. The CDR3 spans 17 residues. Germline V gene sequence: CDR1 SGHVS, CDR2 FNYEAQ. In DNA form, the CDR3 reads TGTGCCAGCAGCTTAGGTCGCCAGACAGCGAACACCGGGGAGCTGTTTTTT. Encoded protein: CASSLGRQTANTGELFF.

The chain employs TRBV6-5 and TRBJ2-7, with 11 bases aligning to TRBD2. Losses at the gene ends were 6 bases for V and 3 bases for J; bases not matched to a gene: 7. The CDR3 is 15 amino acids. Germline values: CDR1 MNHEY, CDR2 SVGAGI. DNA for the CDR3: TGTGCCAGCAGCCTTAGACTAGCGGGGAACTACGAGCAGTACTTC. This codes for CASSLRLAGNYEQYF.

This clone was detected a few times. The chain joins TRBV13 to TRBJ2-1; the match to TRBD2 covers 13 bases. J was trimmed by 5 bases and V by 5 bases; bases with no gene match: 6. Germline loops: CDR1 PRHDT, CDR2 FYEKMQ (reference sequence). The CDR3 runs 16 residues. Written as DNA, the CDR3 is TGTGCCAGCAGCAGAACCGGACTAGCGGGGGACAATGAGCAGTTCTTC. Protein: CASSRTGLAGDNEQFF. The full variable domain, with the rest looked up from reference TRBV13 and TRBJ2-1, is AAGVIQSPRHLIKEKRETATLKCYPIPRHDTVYWYQQGPGQDPQFLISFYEKMQSDKGSIPDRFSAQQFSDYHSELNMSSLELGDSALYFCASSRTGLAGDNEQFFGPGTRLTVL.

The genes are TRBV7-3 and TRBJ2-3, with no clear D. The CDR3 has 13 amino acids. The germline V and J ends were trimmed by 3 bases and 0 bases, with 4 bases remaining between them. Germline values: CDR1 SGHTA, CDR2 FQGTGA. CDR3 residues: CASSLASTDTQYF. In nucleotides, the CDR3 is TGTGCCAGCAGCTTGGCTAGCACAGATACGCAGTATTTT.

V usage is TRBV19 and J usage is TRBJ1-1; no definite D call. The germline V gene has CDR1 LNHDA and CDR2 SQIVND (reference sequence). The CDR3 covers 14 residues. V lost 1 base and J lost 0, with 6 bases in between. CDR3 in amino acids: CASSIAEMNTEAFF. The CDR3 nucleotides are TGTGCCAGTAGTATAGCGGAGATGAACACTGAAGCTTTCTTT.

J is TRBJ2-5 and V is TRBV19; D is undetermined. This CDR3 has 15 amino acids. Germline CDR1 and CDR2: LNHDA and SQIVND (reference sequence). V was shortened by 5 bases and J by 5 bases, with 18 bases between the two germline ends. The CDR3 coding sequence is TGTGCCAGTAGTCCAGGAACTACGCAGTCGGAGACCCAGTACTTC. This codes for CASSPGTTQSETQYF.

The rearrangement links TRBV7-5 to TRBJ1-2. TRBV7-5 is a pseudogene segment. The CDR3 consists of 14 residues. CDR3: CAFPREHTHYGYTF. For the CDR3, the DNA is TGTGCCTTCCCCCGAGAGCATACACACTATGGCTACACCTTC.

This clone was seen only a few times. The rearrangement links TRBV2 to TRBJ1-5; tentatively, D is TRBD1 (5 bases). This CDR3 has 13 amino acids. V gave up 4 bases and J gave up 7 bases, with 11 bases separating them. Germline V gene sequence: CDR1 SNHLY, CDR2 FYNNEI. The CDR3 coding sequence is TGTGCCAGCAGTGGGGGGTCCTGGCAGCCCCAGCATTTT. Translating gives CASSGGSWQPQHF. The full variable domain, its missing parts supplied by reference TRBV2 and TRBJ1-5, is EPEVTQTPSHQVTQMGQEVILRCVPISNHLYFYWYRQILGQKVEFLVSFYNNEISEKSEIFDDQFSVERPDGSNFTLKIRSTKLEDSAMYFCASSGGSWQPQHFGDGTRLSIL.

CDR3 coding DNA: TGCAGCGTTGAAGATAGGAATAGACCTCAGATCTCCACAGATACGCAGTATTTT. As protein: CSVEDRNRPQISTDTQYF. V is TRBV29-1 and J is TRBJ2-3; D is ambiguous. Deletions cut 0 bases from V and 2 bases from J, with 21 bases between. Germline values: CDR1 SQVTM, CDR2 ANQGSEA. The CDR3 sequence is 18 residues long.

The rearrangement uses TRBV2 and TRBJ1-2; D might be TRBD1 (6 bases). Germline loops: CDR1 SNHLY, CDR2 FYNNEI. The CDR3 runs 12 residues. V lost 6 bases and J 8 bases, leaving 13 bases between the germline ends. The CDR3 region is CASRARGAGYTF. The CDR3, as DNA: TGTGCCAGCAGAGCCAGGGGCGCAGGCTACACCTTC. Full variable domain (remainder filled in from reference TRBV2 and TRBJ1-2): EPEVTQTPSHQVTQMGQEVILRCVPISNHLYFYWYRQILGQKVEFLVSFYNNEISEKSEIFDDQFSVERPDGSNFTLKIRSTKLEDSAMYFCASRARGAGYTFGSGTRLTVV.

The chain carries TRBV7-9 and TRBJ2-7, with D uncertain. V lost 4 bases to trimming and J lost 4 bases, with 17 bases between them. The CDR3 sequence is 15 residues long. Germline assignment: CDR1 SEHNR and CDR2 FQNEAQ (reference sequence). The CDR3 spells CASSSDLGVGYEQYF. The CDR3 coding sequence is TGTGCCAGCAGCTCGGATCTTGGGGTAGGGTACGAGCAGTACTTC.

CDR3: CASSLGGELYGYTF. In DNA, the CDR3 is TGCGCCAGCAGCTTGGGCGGCGAATTGTATGGCTACACCTTC. The rearrangement joins TRBV5-1 to TRBJ1-2, with no clear D. CDR1 and CDR2 (germline): SGHRS, YFSETQ. The CDR3 loop spans 14 amino acids. The V end was cut by 0 bases, the J end by 5 bases, with 11 bases between.

DNA for the CDR3: TGTGCCAGCAGCTTTAGCGGGGGGTCTAGCACAGATACGCAGTATTTT. Its translation: CASSFSGGSSTDTQYF. This rearrangement joins TRBV7-3 to TRBJ2-3; 10 bases align to TRBD2. The CDR3 contains 16 residues. Germline assignment: CDR1 SGHTA and CDR2 FQGTGA. The V gene end was trimmed by 3 bases and the J gene end by 0 bases; junction bases not matched to a gene: 3.

CDR3 DNA sequence: TGTGCCAGCAGCCAAAGGGCCTGGACCACCAACACTGAAGCTTTCTTT. Protein: CASSQRAWTTNTEAFF. The rearrangement links TRBV4-2 to TRBJ1-1; D ambiguous. CDR1 and CDR2 from the germline V gene are LGHNA and YNFKEQ. The CDR3 covers 16 residues. Deletions cut 2 bases from V and 2 bases from J, with 15 bases between.

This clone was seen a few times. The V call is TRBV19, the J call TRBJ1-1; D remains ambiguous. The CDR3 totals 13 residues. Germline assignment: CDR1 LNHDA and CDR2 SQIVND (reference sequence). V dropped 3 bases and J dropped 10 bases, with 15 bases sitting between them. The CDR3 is CASSISLVQRAFF. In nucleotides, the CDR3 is TGTGCCAGTAGTATTTCCTTGGTCCAGCGAGCTTTCTTT.

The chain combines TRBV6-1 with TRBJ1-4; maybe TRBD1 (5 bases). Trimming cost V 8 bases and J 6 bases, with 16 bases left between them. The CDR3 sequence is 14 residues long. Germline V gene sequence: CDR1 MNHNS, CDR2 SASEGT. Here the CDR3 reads CASRWGTADEKLFF. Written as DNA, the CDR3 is TGTGCCAGCCGTTGGGGGACTGCCGATGAAAAACTGTTTTTT.

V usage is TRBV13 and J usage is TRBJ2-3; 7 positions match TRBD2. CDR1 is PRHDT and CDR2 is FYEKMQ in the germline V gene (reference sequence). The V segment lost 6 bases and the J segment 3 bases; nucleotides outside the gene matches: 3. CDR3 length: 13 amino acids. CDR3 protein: CASSERGTDTQYF. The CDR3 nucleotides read TGTGCCAGCAGTGAGCGGGGTACAGATACGCAGTATTTT.

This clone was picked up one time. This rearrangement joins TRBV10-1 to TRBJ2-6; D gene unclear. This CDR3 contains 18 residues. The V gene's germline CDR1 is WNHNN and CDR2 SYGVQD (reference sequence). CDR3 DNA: TGCCCAGCAGTAAGGGTTCAAGATCGCAAAAGTCGGGCCAACGTCCTGACTTTC. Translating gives CPAVRVQDRKSRANVLTF.

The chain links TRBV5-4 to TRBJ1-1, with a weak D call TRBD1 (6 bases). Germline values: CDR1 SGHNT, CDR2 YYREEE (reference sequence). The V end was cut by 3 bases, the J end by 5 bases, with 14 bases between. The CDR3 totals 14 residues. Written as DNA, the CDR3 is TGTGCCAGCAGCTACACAGGGCCGGGGACTGAAGCTTTCTTT. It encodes CASSYTGPGTEAFF. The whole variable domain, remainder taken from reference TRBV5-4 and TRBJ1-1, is ETGVTQSPTHLIKTRGQQVTLRCSSQSGHNTVSWYQQALGQGPQFIFQYYREEENGRGNFPPRFSGLQFPNYSSELNVNALELDDSALYLCASSYTGPGTEAFFGQGTRLTVV.

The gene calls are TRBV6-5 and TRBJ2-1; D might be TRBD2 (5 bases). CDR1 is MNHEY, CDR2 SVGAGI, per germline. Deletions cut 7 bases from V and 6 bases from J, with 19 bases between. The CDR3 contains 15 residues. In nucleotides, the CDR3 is TGTGCCAGCACCCCCCAGGCGGGTGGGTTCAATGAGCAGTTCTTC. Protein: CASTPQAGGFNEQFF.

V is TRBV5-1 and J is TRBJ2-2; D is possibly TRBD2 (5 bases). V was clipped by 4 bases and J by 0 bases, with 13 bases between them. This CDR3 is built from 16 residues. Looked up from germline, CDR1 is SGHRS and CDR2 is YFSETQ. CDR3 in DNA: TGCGCCAGCAGCCACGGTACAGCGGCGAACACCGGGGAGCTGTTTTTT. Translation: CASSHGTAANTGELFF.

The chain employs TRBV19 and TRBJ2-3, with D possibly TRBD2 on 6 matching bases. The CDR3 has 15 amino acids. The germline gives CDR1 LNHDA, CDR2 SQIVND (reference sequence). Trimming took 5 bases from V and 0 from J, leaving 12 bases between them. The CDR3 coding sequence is TGTGCCAGTAGTCGGGGGACGGCTAGCACAGATACGCAGTATTTT. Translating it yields CASSRGTASTDTQYF.